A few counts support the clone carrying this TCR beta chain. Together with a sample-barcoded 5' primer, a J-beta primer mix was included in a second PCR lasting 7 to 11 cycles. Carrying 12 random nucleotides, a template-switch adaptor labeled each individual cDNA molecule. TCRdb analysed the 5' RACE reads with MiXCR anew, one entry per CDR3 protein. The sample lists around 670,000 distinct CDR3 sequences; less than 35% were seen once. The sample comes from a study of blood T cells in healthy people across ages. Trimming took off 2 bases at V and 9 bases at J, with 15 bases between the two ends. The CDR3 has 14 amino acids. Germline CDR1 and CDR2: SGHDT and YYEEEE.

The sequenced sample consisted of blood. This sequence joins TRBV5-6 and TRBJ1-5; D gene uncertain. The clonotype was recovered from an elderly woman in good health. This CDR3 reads CASSFGRAFGPQHF. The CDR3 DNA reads TGTGCCAGCAGCTTTGGGAGGGCGTTCGGGCCCCAGCATTTT.